A selection of T cell receptor beta chains follows, all from one sample in a study of T-cell reconstitution after alpha-beta-depleted transplantation in children. TCRdb reprocessed the PCR reads via MiXCR and lists one record per CDR3 protein. The data show approximately 20,000 distinct CDR3 sequences, under 15% seen once. Sequenced material: PBMCs, mostly from graft donor cells, taken 60 days after TCRalphabeta/CD19-depleted stem cell transplant. The receptors shown here come from a female patient aged 2-10 years who had a stem cell transplant for congenital amegakaryocytic thrombocytopenia, so the T cells may come from the graft donor. CDR3s include the opening cysteine and the closing phenylalanine or tryptophan. The D gene is left open where the match is weak. Expanded clones are given a class, and other clones once, few, many or no size at all.

cdr3_length,j_call,v_call,d_call,clone_size,cdr3_nt,cdr3_aa
16,TRBJ2-5,TRBV5-5,TRBD2,many,TGTGCCAGCAGCTCTACCGTAGCGGGGGGCCGTGAGACCCAGTACTTC,CASSSTVAGGRETQYF
12,TRBJ1-6,TRBV7-9,.,few,TGTGCCAGCGCTCCCATGGATTCACCCCTCCACTTT,CASAPMDSPLHF
17,TRBJ2-1,TRBV20-1,TRBD2,many,TGCAGTGCTAGAGATCCCTCGACTAGCCTATGGTACAATGAGCAGTTCTTC,CSARDPSTSLWYNEQFF
13,TRBJ2-3,TRBV4-1,.,few,TGCGCCAGCAGCCATGAAGGGGCAGATACGCAGTATTTT,CASSHEGADTQYF
15,TRBJ2-1,TRBV7-8,.,many,TGTGCCAGCAGCTTAAGGGGCAGGGGTTACAATGAGCAGTTCTTC,CASSLRGRGYNEQFF
12,TRBJ1-1,TRBV29-1,.,.,TGCAGCGTTAGGGACCCCGGGACTGAAGCTTTCTTT,CSVRDPGTEAFF
13,TRBJ2-5,TRBV11-2,.,.,TGTGCCAGCAGCTCAGGGGTAGGAGAGACCCAGTACTTC,CASSSGVGETQYF
15,TRBJ2-4,TRBV28,TRBD2,many,TGTGCCAGCAGTTTTAGGGAGGGGTCCAAAAACATTCAGTACTTC,CASSFREGSKNIQYF
16,TRBJ1-6,TRBV20-1,.,many,TGCAGTGCCCAAGCCCCCGGTAGCTCCTATAATTCACCCCTCCACTTT,CSAQAPGSSYNSPLHF
11,TRBJ1-1,TRBV7-9,.,many,TGTGCCAGCAGCACCTACACTGAAGCTTTCTTT,CASSTYTEAFF
15,TRBJ2-3,TRBV7-2,.,many,TGTGCCAGCAGCCCGGGTTCGTGGATCACAGATACGCAGTATTTT,CASSPGSWITDTQYF
16,TRBJ2-7,TRBV7-6,.,many,TGTGCCAGCAGCTTAGATCCGGGACGCCTGGTTTACGAGCAGTACTTC,CASSLDPGRLVYEQYF
12,TRBJ1-2,TRBV4-1,.,many,TGCGCCAGCACCCCCTCGGAGGGAGGCTACACCTTC,CASTPSEGGYTF
15,TRBJ2-5,TRBV5-1,.,many,TGCGCCAGCAGCTCCAGAGCGGCCCCGCAAGAGACCCAGTACTTC,CASSSRAAPQETQYF
12,TRBJ2-1,TRBV29-1,.,many,TGCAGCGCCTCGGTGGGTTACAATGAGCAGTTCTTC,CSASVGYNEQFF
12,TRBJ2-1,TRBV20-1,.,many,TGCAGTGCTATAAAGCGGTACAATGAGCAGTTCTTC,CSAIKRYNEQFF
15,TRBJ2-5,TRBV5-1,.,many,TGCGCCAGCAGCCCCGACTATGCGACCCAAGAGACCCAGTACTTC,CASSPDYATQETQYF
15,TRBJ2-3,TRBV3-1,.,medium-sized,TGTGCCAGCAGCCCCGGGCAGGTTTTAACAGATACGCAGTATTTT,CASSPGQVLTDTQYF
15,TRBJ2-1,TRBV4-3,.,.,TGCGCCAGCAGCCAAGATCAGGGCTCCTACAATGAGCAGTTCTTC,CASSQDQGSYNEQFF
11,TRBJ2-1,TRBV28,.,large,TGTGCCAGCAGTTTCGGAGGGGCACAGTTCTTC,CASSFGGAQFF
15,TRBJ2-1,TRBV5-6,TRBD2,many,TGTGCCAGCAGCCGGGGGACTAGCGGGAGAGCGGAGCAGTTCTTC,CASSRGTSGRAEQFF
16,TRBJ2-1,TRBV14,TRBD1,many,TGTGCCAGCAGCCCCTACTCGGGACAGTTCTACAATGAGCAGTTCTTC,CASSPYSGQFYNEQFF
14,TRBJ2-7,TRBV20-1,TRBD2,many,TGCAGTGCTAGTTTTAGCGGGAGGGTTTACGAGCAGTACTTC,CSASFSGRVYEQYF
11,TRBJ2-7,TRBV29-1,.,many,TGCAGCGTTGTTAGGGGATACGAGCAGTACTTC,CSVVRGYEQYF
12,TRBJ2-7,TRBV29-1,.,many,TGCAGCGTTGAACTAGCAGGCTACGAGCAGTACTTC,CSVELAGYEQYF
14,TRBJ2-3,TRBV29-1,.,many,TGCAGCGCTGCGCGGGGGCCTAGCACAGATACGCAGTATTTT,CSAARGPSTDTQYF
14,TRBJ2-1,TRBV5-6,.,many,TGTGCCAGCAGCCAATGGACTATCTACAATGAGCAGTTCTTC,CASSQWTIYNEQFF
16,TRBJ2-3,TRBV5-1,.,many,TGCGCCAGCAGCTTAGGCGCCTCTGGGGCCACAGATACGCAGTATTTT,CASSLGASGATDTQYF
15,TRBJ2-3,TRBV5-1,TRBD2,many,TGCGCCAGCAGCGTTAGCGGGAGGGCGGCAGATACGCAGTATTTT,CASSVSGRAADTQYF
17,TRBJ2-2,TRBV6-5,TRBD1,many,TGTGCCAGCAGTTACCCCCGACAGGGGGGGGTCACCGGGGAGCTGTTTTTT,CASSYPRQGGVTGELFF
15,TRBJ2-1,TRBV6-5,.,many,TGTGCCAGCAGAGTACTCCGAAGCTCCTACAATGAGCAGTTCTTC,CASRVLRSSYNEQFF
15,TRBJ2-2,TRBV6-2/TRBV6-3,TRBD1,many,TGTGCCAGCAGAACCGGGACAGGGAACACCGGGGAGCTGTTTTTT,CASRTGTGNTGELFF
9,TRBJ1-1,TRBV29-1,.,many,TGCAGCGCTCCAGGGGAGGCTTTCTTT,CSAPGEAFF
14,TRBJ2-7,TRBV28,.,many,TGTGCCAGCAGTTTATTTGGGCTTTCCTACGAGCAGTACTTC,CASSLFGLSYEQYF
13,TRBJ2-7,TRBV20-1,.,many,TGCAGTGCTAGAGACTACCTCTCCTACGAGCAGTACTTC,CSARDYLSYEQYF
12,TRBJ2-7,TRBV2,.,many,TGTGCCAGCAGTGGGGACTCCTACGAGCAGTACTTC,CASSGDSYEQYF
14,TRBJ2-5,TRBV7-2,TRBD1,many,TGTGCCAGCAGCCCAGACAGGGGATCAGAGACCCAGTACTTC,CASSPDRGSETQYF
15,TRBJ2-3,TRBV24-1,TRBD2,many,TGTGCCACCAGTGACCTTGGCGCGGGGGTAGATACGCAGTATTTT,CATSDLGAGVDTQYF
15,TRBJ1-5,TRBV20-1,TRBD1,many,TGCAGTGCTAGGCGGCCAGGGGGCTTGGGGCAGCCCCAGCATTTT,CSARRPGGLGQPQHF
14,TRBJ2-7,TRBV7-2,.,.,TGTGCCAGCAGCCTTCGCCGGGACTCTGTCGAGCAGTACTTC,CASSLRRDSVEQYF
14,TRBJ2-7,TRBV20-1,.,many,TGCAGTGCTCAGTCCGTTTCAGGGTCAGGAGAGCAGTACTTC,CSAQSVSGSGEQYF
15,TRBJ2-5,TRBV7-2,.,few,TGTGCCAGCAGCTCCGGCGGGGCGTTGCAAGAGACCCAGTACTTC,CASSSGGALQETQYF
16,TRBJ1-6,TRBV7-8,.,.,TGTGCCAGCAGCTTCTATAGGGGAGGGCCAAATTCACCCCTCCACTTT,CASSFYRGGPNSPLHF
16,TRBJ1-1,TRBV11-2,.,.,TGTGCCAGCAGCTTAGAGGGGACGAGGGACCGCCAAGGAGCTTTCTTT,CASSLEGTRDRQGAFF
15,TRBJ2-7,TRBV7-8,TRBD2,many,TGTGCCAGCAGGAACCTAGCGGGGCCGACCTACGAGCAGTACTTC,CASRNLAGPTYEQYF
14,TRBJ1-5,TRBV6-5,TRBD1,many,TGTGCCAGCACCTGGACAGGGGTCGATCAGCCCCAGCATTTT,CASTWTGVDQPQHF
12,TRBJ2-7,TRBV2,TRBD2,many,TGTGCCAGCAAACTAGCGATGAACGAGCAGTACTTC,CASKLAMNEQYF
17,TRBJ2-2,TRBV21-1,.,many,TGTGCCAGCAGCAAAGTGAGAGGGAGAGATGGTACCGGGGAGCTGTTTTTT,CASSKVRGRDGTGELFF
16,TRBJ2-1,TRBV15,TRBD2,.,TGTGCCACCAGCGGGGGGACTAGCCTATTTTACAATGAGCAGTTCTTC,CATSGGTSLFYNEQFF
16,TRBJ2-3,TRBV12-3/TRBV12-4,TRBD2,many,TGTGCCAGCACCCCGGGGGGAGCGGAGGGGACAGATACGCAGTATTTT,CASTPGGAEGTDTQYF
14,TRBJ2-2,TRBV5-1,.,many,TGCGCCCCACGGGGGAACACGAACACCGGGGAGCTGTTTTTT,CAPRGNTNTGELFF